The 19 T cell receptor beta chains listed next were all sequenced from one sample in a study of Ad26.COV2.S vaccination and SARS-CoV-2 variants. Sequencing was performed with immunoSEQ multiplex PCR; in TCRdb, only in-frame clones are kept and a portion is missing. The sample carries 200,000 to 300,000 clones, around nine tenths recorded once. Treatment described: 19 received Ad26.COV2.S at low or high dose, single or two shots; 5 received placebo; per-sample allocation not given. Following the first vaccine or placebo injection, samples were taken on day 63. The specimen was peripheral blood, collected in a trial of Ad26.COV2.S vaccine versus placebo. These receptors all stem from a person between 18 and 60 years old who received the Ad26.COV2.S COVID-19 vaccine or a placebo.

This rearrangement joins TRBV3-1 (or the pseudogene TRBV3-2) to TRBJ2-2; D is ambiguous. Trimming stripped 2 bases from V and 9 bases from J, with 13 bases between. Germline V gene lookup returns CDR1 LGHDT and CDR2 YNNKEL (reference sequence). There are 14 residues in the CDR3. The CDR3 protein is CASSQSRLGWELFF. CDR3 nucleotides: TGTGCCAGCAGCCAATCCCGGTTGGGATGGGAGCTGTTTTTT.

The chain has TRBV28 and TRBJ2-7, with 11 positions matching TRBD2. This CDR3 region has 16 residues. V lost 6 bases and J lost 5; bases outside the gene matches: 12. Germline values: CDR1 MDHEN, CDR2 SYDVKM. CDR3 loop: CASSRPTSGRIHEQYV. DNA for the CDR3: TGTGCCAGCAGCCGCCCCACTAGCGGGAGAATCCACGAGCAGTACGTC.

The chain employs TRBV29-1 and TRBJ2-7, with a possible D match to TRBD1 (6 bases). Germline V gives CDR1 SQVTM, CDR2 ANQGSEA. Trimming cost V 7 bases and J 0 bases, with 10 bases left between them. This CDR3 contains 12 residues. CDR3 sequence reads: CSASDSSYEQYF. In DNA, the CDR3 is TGCAGCGCCTCGGACAGCTCCTACGAGCAGTACTTC.

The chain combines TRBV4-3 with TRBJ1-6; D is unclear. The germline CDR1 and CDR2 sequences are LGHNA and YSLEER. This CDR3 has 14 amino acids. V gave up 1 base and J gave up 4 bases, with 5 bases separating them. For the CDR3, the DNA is TGCGCCAGCAGCCAAGTAGAGTATAATTCACCCCTCCACTTT. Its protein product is CASSQVEYNSPLHF.

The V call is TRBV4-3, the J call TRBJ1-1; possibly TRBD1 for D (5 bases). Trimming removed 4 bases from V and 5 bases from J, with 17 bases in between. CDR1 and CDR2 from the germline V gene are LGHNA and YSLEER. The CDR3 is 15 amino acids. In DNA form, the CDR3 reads TGCGCCAGCAGCCCACAGGACATTTCGGGGACTGAAGCTTTCTTT. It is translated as CASSPQDISGTEAFF.

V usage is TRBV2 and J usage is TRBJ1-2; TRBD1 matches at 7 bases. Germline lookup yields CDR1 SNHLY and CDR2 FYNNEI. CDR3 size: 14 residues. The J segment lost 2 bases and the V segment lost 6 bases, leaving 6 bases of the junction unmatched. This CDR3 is CASRAGQANYGYTF. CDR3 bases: TGTGCCAGCAGAGCCGGACAGGCGAACTATGGCTACACCTTC.

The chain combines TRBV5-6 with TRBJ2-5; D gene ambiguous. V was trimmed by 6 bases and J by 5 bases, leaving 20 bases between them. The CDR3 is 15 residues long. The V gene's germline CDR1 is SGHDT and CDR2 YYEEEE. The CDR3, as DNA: TGTGCCAGCACCCGGTTTACGGTTATGCGGGAGACCCAGTACTTC. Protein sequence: CASTRFTVMRETQYF.

CDR3: CASSLDRASGNTIYF. The CDR3 DNA sequence: TGTGCCAGCAGCCTGGACAGGGCCTCTGGAAACACCATATATTTT. The V call is TRBV5-4, the J call TRBJ1-3; TRBD1 agrees at 8 bases. The CDR3 covers 15 residues. J lost 0 bases, V lost 4 bases, and 3 bases had no gene match. Germline V gene sequence: CDR1 SGHNT, CDR2 YYREEE (reference sequence).

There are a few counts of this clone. In nucleotides, the CDR3 is TGTGCCAGCAGGCTTGACCCGCTAGCTTTTTCACCCCTCCACTTT. It encodes CASRLDPLAFSPLHF. The chain has TRBV6-5 and TRBJ1-6; D is ambiguous. This CDR3 has 15 residues. Germline V gene data show CDR1 as MNHEY and CDR2 as SVGAGI. Trimming shortened V by 6 bases and J by 9 bases, and 18 bases separated the two germline ends.

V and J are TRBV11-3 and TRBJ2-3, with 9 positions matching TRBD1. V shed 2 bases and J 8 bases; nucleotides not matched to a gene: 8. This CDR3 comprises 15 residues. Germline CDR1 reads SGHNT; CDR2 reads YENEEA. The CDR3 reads CASSLPLDRGATQYF. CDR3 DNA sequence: TGTGCCAGCAGCTTACCCTTGGACAGGGGTGCTACGCAGTATTTT.

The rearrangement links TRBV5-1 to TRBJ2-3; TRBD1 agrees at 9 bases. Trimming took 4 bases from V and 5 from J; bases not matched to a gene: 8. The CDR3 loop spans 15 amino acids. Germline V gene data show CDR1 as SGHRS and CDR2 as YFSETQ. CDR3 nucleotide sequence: TGCGCCAGCAGCATTGGACAGGGGTGGGGAGATACGCAGTATTTT. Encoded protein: CASSIGQGWGDTQYF. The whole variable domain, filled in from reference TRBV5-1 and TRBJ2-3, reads KAGVTQTPRYLIKTRGQQVTLSCSPISGHRSVSWYQQTPGQGLQFLFEYFSETQRNKGNFPGRFSGRQFSNSRSEMNVSTLELGDSALYLCASSIGQGWGDTQYFGPGTRLTVL.

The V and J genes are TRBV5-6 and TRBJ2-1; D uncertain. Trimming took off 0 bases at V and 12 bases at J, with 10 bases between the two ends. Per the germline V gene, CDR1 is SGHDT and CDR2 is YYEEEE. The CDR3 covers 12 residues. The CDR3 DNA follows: TGTGCCAGCAGCTTGGATTCCCGGCGGCAGTTCTTC. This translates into CASSLDSRRQFF.

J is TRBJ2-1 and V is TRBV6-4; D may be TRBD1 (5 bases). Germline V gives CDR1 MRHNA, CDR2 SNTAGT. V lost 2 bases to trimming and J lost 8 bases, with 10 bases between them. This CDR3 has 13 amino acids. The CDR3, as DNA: TGTGCCAGCAGTGACGGGGCGACGGATGAGCAGTTCTTC. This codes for CASSDGATDEQFF.

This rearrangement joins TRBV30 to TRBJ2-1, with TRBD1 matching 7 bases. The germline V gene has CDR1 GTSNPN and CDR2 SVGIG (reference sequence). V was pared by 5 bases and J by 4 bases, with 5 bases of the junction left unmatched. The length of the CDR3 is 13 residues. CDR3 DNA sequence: TGTGCCTGGGCGACAGGGACGTACAATGAGCAGTTCTTC. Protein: CAWATGTYNEQFF.

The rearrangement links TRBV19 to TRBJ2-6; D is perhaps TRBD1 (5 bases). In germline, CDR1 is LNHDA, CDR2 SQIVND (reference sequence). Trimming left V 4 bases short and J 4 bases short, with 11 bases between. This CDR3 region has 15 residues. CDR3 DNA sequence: TGTGCCAGTAGTACAGAAGGGGTGGGGGCCAACGTCCTGACTTTC. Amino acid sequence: CASSTEGVGANVLTF.

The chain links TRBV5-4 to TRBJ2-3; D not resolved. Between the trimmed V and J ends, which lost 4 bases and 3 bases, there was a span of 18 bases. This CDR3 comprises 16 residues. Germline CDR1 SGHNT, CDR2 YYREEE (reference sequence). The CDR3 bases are TGTGCCAGCAGCGCCTGGGTAGGGATGATGACAGATACGCAGTATTTT. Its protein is CASSAWVGMMTDTQYF.

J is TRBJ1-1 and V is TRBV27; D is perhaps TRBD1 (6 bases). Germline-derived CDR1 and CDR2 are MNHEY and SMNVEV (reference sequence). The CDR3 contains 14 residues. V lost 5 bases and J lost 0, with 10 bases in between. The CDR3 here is CASSTKGVNTEAFF. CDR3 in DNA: TGTGCCAGCAGTACGAAGGGGGTGAACACTGAAGCTTTCTTT.

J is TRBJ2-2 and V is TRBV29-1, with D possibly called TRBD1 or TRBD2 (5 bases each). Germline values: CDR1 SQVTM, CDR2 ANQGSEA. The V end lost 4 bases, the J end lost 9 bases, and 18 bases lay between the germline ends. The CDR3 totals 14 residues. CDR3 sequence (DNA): TGCAGCGTTGTGCAGGGACCCTACCCCCGGGAGCTGTTTTTT. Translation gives CSVVQGPYPRELFF.

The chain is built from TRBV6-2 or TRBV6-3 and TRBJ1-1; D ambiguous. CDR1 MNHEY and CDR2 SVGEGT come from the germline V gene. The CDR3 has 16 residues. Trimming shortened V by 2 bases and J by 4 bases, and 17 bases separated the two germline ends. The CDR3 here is CASSYTQTPLGTEAFF. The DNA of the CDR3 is TGTGCCAGCAGTTACACCCAGACCCCCTTGGGCACTGAAGCTTTCTTT.